One TCR beta chain is described in this entry. Libraries were prepared by immunoSEQ multiplex PCR; TCRdb keeps only in-frame clonotypes and omits some of them. The sample holds about 79,000 clones; around 83% are singletons and the top ten take around 3.7%. This sample was taken from a study of neoadjuvant anti-PD-1 for oral cavity cancer. Overall study context: Nivolumab at 3 mg/kg was mostly given biweekly, three to four doses, pre-surgery.

This CDR3 spans 16 amino acids. The receptor comes from a person aged 35-79 years with oral cavity squamous cell carcinoma. Here the sequenced sample was PBMCs, taken before nivolumab (anti-PD-1) treatment. This chain uses TRBV21-1 with TRBJ2-1; TRBD2, the table's D call, lacks a check against the DNA. TRBV21-1 is labeled a pseudogene. The CDR3 nucleotides are TGTGCCAGCAGCCAATGGGACGGGGGGGCCGGGAATGAGCAGTTCTTC. It translates to CASSQWDGGAGNEQFF.